This TCR beta chain originates from a study of cytomegalovirus exposure and HLA in healthy donors. Study as a whole: Most donors, roughly 84% of a few hundred genotyped, fell in the Caucasian-associated ancestry cluster. The study's findings and limits: Later, an analysis found that common viral pathogens appeared to be linked with several of the most significant clusters. Analyzed later, most CMV-associated TCR beta chains appeared HLA-restricted.

This PCR relied on a set of 60 Vbeta primers and 13 Jbeta primers. In the source study's methods: In a later analysis, the count reached some 75 million unique TCR beta chains, with about 12 million shared. Some clones are missing from TCRdb's copy, which holds only in-frame ones; the method was immunoSEQ multiplex PCR. V and J calls and clone size are those listed in that table; D and trimming were worked out from the DNA. The sample includes around 150,000 clones, around 75% seen only once; the top ten take 3.5% to 5%. Germline V gene data show CDR1 as SGHRS and CDR2 as YFSETQ. This CDR3 is 14 amino acids long. J gave up 5 bases and V 2 bases, and 2 bases lay outside the gene matches. With regard to this clone: Antigen: not known.

Sequenced sample: PBMCs. This chain connects TRBV5-1 to TRBJ1-4; 8 bases are a match to TRBD1. The receptor comes from a man in his 60s in good health and CMV-seronegative. CDR3 coding DNA: TGCGCCAGCAGCTTAACAGGGGGAAATGAAAAACTGTTTTTT. Translation gives CASSLTGGNEKLFF.